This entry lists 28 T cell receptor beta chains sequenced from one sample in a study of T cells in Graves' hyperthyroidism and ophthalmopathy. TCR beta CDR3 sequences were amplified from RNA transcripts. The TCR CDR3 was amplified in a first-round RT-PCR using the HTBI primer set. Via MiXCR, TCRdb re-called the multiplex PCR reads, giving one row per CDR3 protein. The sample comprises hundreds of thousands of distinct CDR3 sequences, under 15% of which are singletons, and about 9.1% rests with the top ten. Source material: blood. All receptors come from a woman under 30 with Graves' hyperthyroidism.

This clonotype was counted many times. The CDR3 sequence: CASSSGQPQHF. The DNA for the CDR3 is TGTGCCAGCAGTTCTGGACAGCCCCAGCATTTT. The chain has TRBV28 and TRBJ1-5; D is unresolved. This CDR3 has 11 amino acids. The V end was cut by 4 bases, the J end by 7 bases, with 5 bases between. Per the germline V gene, CDR1 is MDHEN and CDR2 is SYDVKM.

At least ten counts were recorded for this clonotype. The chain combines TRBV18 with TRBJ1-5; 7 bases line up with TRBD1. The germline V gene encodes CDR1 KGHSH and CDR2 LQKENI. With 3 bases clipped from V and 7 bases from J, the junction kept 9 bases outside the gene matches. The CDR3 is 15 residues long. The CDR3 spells CASSPRQGLEQPQHF. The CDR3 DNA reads TGTGCCAGCTCACCCAGACAGGGACTGGAGCAGCCCCAGCATTTT.

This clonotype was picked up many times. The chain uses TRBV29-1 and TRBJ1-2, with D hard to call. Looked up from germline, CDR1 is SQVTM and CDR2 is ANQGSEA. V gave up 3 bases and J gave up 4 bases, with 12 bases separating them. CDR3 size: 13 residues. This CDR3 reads CSVDSTLSYGYTF. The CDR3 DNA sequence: TGCAGCGTTGATTCGACTCTATCCTATGGCTACACCTTC.

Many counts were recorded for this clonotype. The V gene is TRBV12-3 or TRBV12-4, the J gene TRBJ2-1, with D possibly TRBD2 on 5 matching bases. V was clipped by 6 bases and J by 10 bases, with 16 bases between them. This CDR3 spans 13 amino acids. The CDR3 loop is CASSPMRRAEQFF. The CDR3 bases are TGTGCCAGCAGCCCAATGAGGCGGGCCGAGCAGTTCTTC.

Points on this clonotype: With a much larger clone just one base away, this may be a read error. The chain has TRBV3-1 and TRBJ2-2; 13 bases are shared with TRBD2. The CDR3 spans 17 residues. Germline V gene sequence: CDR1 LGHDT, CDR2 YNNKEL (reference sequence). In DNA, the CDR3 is TGTGCCGGCAGTTACGGACTAGCGGGAGCGTCGACCGGGGAGCTGTTTTTT. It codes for CAGSYGLAGASTGELFF.

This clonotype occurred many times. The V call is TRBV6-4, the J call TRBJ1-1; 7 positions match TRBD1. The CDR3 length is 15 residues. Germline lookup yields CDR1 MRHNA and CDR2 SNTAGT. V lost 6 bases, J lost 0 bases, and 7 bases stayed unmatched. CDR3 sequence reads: CASRADRALNTEAFF. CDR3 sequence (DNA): TGTGCCAGCAGGGCCGACAGGGCCTTGAACACTGAAGCTTTCTTT.

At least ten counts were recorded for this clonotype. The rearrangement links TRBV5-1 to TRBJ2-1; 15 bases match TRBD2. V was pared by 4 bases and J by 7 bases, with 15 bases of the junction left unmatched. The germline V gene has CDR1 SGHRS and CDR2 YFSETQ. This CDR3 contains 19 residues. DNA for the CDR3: TGCGCCAGCAGCCTAACACCAGGTGGACTAGCGGGAGGGCTGAATGAGCAGTTCTTC. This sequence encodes CASSLTPGGLAGGLNEQFF.

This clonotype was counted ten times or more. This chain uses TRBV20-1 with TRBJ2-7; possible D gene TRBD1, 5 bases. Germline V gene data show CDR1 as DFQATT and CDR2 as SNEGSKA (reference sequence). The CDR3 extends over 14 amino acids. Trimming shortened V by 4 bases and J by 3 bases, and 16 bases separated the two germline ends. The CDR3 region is CSATQGAGRYEQYF. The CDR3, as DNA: TGCAGTGCTACACAAGGGGCAGGCCGCTACGAGCAGTACTTC.

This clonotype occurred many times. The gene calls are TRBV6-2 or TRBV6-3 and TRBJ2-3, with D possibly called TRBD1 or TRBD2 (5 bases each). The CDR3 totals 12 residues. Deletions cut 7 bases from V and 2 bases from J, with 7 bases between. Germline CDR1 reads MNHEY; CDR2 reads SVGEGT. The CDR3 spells CASIGTTDTQYF. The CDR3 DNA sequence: TGTGCCAGCATCGGGACCACAGATACGCAGTATTTT.

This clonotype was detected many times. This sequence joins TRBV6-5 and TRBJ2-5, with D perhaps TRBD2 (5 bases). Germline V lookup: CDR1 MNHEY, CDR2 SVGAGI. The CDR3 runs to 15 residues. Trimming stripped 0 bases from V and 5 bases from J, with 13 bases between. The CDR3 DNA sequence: TGTGCCAGCAGTTACTCTGCACTAGGGTTTGAGACCCAGTACTTC. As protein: CASSYSALGFETQYF.

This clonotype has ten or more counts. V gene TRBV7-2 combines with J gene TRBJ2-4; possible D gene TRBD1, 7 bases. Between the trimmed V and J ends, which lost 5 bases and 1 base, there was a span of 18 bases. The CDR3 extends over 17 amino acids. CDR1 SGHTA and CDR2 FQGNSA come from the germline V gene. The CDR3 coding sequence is TGTGCCAGCAGCCAGGGGGGCCTCAGGGTTGCCAAAAACATTCAGTACTTC. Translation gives CASSQGGLRVAKNIQYF.

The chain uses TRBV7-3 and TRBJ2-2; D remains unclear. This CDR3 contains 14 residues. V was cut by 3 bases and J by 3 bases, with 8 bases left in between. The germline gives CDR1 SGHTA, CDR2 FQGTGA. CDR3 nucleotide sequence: TGTGCCAGCAGCTTGGATGGGTACACCGGGGAGCTGTTTTTT. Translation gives CASSLDGYTGELFF.

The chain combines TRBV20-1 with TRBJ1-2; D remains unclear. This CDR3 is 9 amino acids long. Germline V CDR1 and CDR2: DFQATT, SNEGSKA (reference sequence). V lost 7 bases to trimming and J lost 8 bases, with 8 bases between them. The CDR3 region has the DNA TGCAGTGGGACGGGGGGCTACACCTTC. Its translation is CSGTGGYTF.

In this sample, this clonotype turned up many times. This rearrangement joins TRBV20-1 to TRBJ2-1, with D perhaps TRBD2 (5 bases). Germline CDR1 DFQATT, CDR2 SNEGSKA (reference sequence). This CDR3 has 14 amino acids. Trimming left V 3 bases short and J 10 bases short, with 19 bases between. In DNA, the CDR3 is TGCAGTGCTAGCCCCCCGGGCCAGCGGCGGGAGCAGTTCTTC. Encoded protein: CSASPPGQRREQFF.

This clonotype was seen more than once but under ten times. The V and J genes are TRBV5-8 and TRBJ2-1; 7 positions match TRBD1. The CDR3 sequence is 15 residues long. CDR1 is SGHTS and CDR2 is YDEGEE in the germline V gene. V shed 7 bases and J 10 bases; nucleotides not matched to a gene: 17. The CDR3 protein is CASPLRTGPAWEQFF. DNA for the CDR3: TGTGCCAGCCCACTACGGACAGGTCCCGCATGGGAGCAGTTCTTC.

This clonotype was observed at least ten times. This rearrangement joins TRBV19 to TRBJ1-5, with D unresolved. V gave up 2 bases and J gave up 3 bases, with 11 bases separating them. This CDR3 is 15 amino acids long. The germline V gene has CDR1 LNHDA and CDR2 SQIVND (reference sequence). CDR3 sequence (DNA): TGTGCCAGTAGTATACCGGGCCAACTCAATCAGCCCCAGCATTTT. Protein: CASSIPGQLNQPQHF.

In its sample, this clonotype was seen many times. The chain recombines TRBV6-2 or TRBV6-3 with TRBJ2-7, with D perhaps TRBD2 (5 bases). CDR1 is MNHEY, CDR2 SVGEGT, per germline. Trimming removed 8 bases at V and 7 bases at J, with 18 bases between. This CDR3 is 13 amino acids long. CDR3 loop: CASRRGWLREQYF. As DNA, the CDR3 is TGTGCCAGCCGTCGGGGTTGGTTAAGGGAGCAGTACTTC.

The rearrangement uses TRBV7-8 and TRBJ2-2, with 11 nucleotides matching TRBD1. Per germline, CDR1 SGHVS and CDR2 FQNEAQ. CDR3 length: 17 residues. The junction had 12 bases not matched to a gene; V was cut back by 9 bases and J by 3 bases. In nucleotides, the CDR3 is TGTGCCAGACCGGGACAGGGGGGTTTAGTGGACACCGGGGAGCTGTTTTTT. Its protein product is CARPGQGGLVDTGELFF.

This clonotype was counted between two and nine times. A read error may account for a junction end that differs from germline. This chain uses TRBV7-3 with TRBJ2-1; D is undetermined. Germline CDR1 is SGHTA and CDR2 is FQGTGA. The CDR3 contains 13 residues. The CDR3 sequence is CASSPSSYNEQSF. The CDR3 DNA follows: TGTGCCAGCAGCCCCAGCTCCTACAATGAGCAGTCCTTC.

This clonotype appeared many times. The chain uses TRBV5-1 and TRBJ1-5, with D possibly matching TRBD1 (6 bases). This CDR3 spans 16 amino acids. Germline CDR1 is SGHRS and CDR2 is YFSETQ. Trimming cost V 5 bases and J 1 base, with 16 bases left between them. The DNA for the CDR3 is TGCGCCAGCAGGGAAAACCCAGGGGTGAGCAATCAGCCCCAGCATTTT. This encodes CASRENPGVSNQPQHF.

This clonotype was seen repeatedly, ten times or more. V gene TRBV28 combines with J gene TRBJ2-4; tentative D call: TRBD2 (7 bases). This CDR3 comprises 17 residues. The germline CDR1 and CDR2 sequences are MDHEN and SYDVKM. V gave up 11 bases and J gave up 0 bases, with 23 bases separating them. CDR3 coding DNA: TGTGCCGGGGCTGCGGCGGGAGAGGGGGTAGCCAAAAACATTCAGTACTTC. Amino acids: CAGAAAGEGVAKNIQYF.

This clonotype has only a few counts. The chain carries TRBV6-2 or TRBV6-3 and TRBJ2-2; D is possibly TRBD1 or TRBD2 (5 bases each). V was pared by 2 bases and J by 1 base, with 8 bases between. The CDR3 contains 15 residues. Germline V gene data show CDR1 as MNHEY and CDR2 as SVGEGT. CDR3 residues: CASSYGTGNTGELFF. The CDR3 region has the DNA TGTGCCAGCAGTTACGGGACGGGGAACACCGGGGAGCTGTTTTTT.

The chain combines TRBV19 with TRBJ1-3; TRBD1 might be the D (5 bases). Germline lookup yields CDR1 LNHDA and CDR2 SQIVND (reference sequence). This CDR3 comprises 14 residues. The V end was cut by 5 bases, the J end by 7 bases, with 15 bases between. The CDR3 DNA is TGTGCCAGTAGTTTACCGGGACGGTTCAACACCATATATTTT. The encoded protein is CASSLPGRFNTIYF. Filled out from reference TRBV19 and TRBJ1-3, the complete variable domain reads DGGITQSPKYLFRKEGQNVTLSCEQNLNHDAMYWYRQDPGQGLRLIYYSQIVNDFQKGDIAEGYSVSREKKESFPLTVTSAQKNPTAFYLCASSLPGRFNTIYFGEGSWLTVV.

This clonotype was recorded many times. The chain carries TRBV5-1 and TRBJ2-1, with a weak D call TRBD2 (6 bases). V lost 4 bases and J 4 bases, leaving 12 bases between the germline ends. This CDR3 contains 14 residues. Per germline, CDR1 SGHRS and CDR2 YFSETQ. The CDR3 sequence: CASSGGEPYNEQFF. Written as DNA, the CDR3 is TGCGCCAGCAGCGGAGGGGAGCCTTACAATGAGCAGTTCTTC.

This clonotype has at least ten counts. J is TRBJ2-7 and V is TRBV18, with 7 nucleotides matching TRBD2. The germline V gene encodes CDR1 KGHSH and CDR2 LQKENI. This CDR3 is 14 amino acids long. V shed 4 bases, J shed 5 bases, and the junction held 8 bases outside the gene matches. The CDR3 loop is CASSLGLGDNEQYF. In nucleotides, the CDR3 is TGTGCCAGCTCACTAGGACTAGGAGATAACGAGCAGTACTTC.

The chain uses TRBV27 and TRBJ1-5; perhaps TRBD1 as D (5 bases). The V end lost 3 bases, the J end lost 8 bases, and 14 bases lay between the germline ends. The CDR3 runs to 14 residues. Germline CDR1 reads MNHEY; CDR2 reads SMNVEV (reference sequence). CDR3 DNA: TGTGCCAGCAGTTTTGACAGTGGGCAAGAGCCCCAGCATTTT. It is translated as CASSFDSGQEPQHF.

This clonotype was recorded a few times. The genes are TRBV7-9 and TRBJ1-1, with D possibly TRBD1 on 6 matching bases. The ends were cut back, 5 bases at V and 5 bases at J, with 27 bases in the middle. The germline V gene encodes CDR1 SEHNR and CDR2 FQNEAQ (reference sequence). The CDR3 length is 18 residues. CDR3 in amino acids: CASSELWTGGRKGTEAFF. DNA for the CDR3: TGTGCCAGCAGCGAGCTTTGGACCGGGGGGCGCAAAGGAACTGAAGCTTTCTTT.

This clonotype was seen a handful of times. CDR3 DNA: TGTGCCATCAGCGACAACCTGGCCGGTGGCTACACCTTC. Protein: CAISDNLAGGYTF. This chain links TRBV10-3 with TRBJ1-2; D remains ambiguous. Between the trimmed V and J ends, which lost 6 bases and 7 bases, there was a span of 15 bases. This CDR3 comprises 13 residues. Germline CDR1 reads ENHRY; CDR2 reads SYGVKD.